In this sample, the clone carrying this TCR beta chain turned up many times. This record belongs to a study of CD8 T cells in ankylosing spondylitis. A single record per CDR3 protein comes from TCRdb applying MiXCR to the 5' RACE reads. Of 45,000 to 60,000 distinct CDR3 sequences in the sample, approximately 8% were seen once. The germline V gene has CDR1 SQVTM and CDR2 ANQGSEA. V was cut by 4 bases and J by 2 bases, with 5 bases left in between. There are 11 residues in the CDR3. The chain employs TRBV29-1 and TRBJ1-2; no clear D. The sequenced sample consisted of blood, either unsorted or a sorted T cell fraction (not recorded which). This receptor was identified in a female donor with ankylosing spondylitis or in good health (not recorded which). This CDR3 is CSVAGNYGYTF. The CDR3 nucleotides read TGCAGCGTTGCGGGGAACTATGGCTACACCTTC.